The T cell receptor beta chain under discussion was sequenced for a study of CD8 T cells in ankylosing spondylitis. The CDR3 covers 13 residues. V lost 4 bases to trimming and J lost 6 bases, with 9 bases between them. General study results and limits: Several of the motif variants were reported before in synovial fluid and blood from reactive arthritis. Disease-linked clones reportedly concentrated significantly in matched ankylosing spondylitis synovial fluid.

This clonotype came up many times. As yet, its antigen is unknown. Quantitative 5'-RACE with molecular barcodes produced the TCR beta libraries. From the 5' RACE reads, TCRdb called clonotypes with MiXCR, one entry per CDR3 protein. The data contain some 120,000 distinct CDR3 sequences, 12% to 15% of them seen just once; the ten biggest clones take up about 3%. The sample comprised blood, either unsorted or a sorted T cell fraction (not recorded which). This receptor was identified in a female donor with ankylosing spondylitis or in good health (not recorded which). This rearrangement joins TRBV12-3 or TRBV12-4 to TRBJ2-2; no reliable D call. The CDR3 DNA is TGTGCCAGCAGTTCCGGGCCTGCCGGGGAGCTGTTTTTT. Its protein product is CASSSGPAGELFF.